A single sample gave rise to the 4 T cell receptor beta chains below, sequenced in a study of blood T cell repertoires in COVID-19. Sequencing was performed with immunoSEQ multiplex PCR; in TCRdb, only in-frame clones are kept and a portion is missing. Among about 130,000 clones listed, 90% were seen once. The specimen sequenced was peripheral blood. Source of these receptors: a man in his 60s with COVID-19, enrolled during active disease.

This clone showed up just a few times. The J gene is TRBJ1-1, the V gene TRBV7-6; 7 nucleotides line up with TRBD1. Germline CDR1 reads SGHVS; CDR2 reads FNYEAQ. V trimming: 0 bases; J trimming: 2 bases; junction bases outside the gene matches: 3. The CDR3 runs 15 residues. The CDR3 DNA sequence: TGTGCCAGCAGCTTAGCTGGGGACAGCAACACTGAAGCTTTCTTT. Its translation is CASSLAGDSNTEAFF. Full variable domain (remainder filled in from reference TRBV7-6 and TRBJ1-1): GAGVSQSPRYKVTKRGQDVALRCDPISGHVSLYWYRQALGQGPEFLTYFNYEAQQDKSGLPNDRFSAERPEGSISTLTIQRTEQRDSAMYRCASSLAGDSNTEAFFGQGTRLTVV.

This clone was found once. The rearrangement uses TRBV9 and TRBJ1-3; D gene ambiguous. Germline V CDR1 and CDR2: SGDLS, YYNGEE. Trimming shortened V by 1 base and J by 0 bases, and 11 bases separated the two germline ends. This CDR3 is 16 amino acids long. The CDR3 bases are TGTGCCAGCAGCGTACGCGGCAGCCTCTCTGGAAACACCATATATTTT. It is translated as CASSVRGSLSGNTIYF.

The rearrangement joins TRBV4-1 to TRBJ2-7, with a weak D call TRBD1 (6 bases). Germline V gene data show CDR1 as MGHRA and CDR2 as YSYEKL. V lost 4 bases to trimming and J lost 8 bases, with 18 bases between them. The CDR3 spans 14 residues. The CDR3 loop reads CASSPPGTNIKQYF. As DNA, the CDR3 is TGCGCCAGCAGCCCCCCAGGGACAAACATAAAGCAGTACTTC.

The rearrangement links TRBV5-4 to TRBJ1-3, with D unresolved. The CDR3 has 12 residues. The germline V and J ends were trimmed by 5 bases and 0 bases, with 3 bases remaining between them. Germline loops: CDR1 SGHNT, CDR2 YYREEE (reference sequence). CDR3 loop: CASRASGNTIYF. CDR3 bases: TGTGCCAGCAGGGCCTCTGGAAACACCATATATTTT.